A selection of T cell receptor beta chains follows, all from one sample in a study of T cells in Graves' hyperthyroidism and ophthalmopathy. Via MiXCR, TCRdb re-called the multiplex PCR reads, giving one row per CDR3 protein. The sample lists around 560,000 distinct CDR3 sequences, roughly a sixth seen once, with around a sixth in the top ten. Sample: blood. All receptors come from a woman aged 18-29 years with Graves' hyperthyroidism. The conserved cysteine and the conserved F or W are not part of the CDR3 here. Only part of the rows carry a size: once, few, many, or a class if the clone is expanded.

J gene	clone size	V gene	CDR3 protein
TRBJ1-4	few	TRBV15	ATSRDREQGEKLF
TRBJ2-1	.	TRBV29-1	SVEEGAGGEQF
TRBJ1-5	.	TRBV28	ASSRFRNQPQH
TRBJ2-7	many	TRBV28	ASSFGLAGEQY
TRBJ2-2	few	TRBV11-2	ASRIPGTGAGELF
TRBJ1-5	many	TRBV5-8	ASSGGVGSQPQH
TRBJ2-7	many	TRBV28	ASRQEIPYEQY
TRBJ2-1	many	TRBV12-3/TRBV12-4	ASSHNRGRDEQF
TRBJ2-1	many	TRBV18	ASSPRDTEQF
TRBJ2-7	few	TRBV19	ASSRLAGVGEQY
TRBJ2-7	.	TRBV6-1	ATQTQVAYEQY
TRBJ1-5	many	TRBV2	ASSEVRAGNQPQH
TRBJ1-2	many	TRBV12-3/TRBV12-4	ASSQTWSAEVGYT
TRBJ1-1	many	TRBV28	ASPPRGNRGSTEAF
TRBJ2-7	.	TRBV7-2	ASSQRSGREQY
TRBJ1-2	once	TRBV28	ASNPGTEIHGYT
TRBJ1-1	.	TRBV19	ASSISQGNTEAF
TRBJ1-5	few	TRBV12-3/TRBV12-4	ASSSIAGDWGNQPQH
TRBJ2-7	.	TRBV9	ASSVSGRLANEQY
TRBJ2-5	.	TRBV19	ASSRYTQETQY
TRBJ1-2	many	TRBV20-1	SATQGTNYGYT
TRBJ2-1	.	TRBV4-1	ASSQAGQGANEQF
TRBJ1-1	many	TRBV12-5	ASGLLGVEAF
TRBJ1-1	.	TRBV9	ASSVEDRNTEAF
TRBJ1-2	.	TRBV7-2	ASSLGRLGDYGYT
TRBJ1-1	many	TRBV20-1	SARRWTNTEAF
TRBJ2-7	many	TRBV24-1	ATSDRDSYEQY
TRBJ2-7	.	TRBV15	ATGSFSYEQY